Listed below are T cell receptor beta chains from one sample, sequenced in a study of CD8 T cells in ankylosing spondylitis. TCRdb ran MiXCR on the 5' RACE reads and lists one entry per CDR3 protein. The data hold approximately 100,000 distinct CDR3 sequences, with 8% to 10% observed a single time. Sequencing was done on a sample of blood, either unsorted or a sorted T cell fraction (not recorded which). The receptors here all came from a male donor with ankylosing spondylitis or in good health (not recorded which). The CDR3 runs from the conserved cysteine through the conserved F or W. A D gene is named only where the DNA matches it firmly. Rows give clone size only sometimes, using once, few, many, or a class for an expanded clone.

TRBJ1-3 NA many TRBV10-3 CAISQQLGHRTASGNTIYF TGTGCCATCAGTCAGCAACTTGGGCACAGGACCGCCTCTGGAAACACCATATATTTT
TRBJ2-7 TRBD2 many TRBV12-3/TRBV12-4 CASRLAKTYEQYF TGTGCCTCCCGACTAGCGAAAACCTACGAGCAGTACTTC
TRBJ1-2 NA many TRBV12-3/TRBV12-4 CASSFDRPGRGYGYTF TGTGCCAGCAGTTTTGACCGTCCGGGACGGGGCTATGGCTACACCTTC
TRBJ2-5 TRBD1 many TRBV2 CASSEGQGPGTQYF TGTGCCAGCAGTGAGGGACAGGGCCCTGGGACCCAGTACTTC
TRBJ1-1 NA many TRBV9 CASSSLGGGTEAFF TGTGCCAGCAGCTCCCTTGGCGGAGGCACTGAAGCTTTCTTT
TRBJ2-3 NA many TRBV7-4 CASSSTRQGGTDTQYF TGTGCCAGCAGCTCCACTCGGCAGGGCGGGACAGATACGCAGTATTTT
TRBJ1-5 NA many TRBV15 CATSRDLGQPQHF TGTGCCACCAGCAGAGATCTAGGGCAGCCCCAGCATTTT
TRBJ2-1 NA NA TRBV4-2 CAMGPGLADNEQFF TGTGCCATGGGCCCTGGGCTCGCGGACAATGAGCAGTTCTTC
TRBJ2-5 NA many TRBV30 CAWTDQETQYF TGTGCCTGGACAGATCAAGAGACCCAGTACTTC
TRBJ2-1 NA many TRBV11-2 CASSPIISRYNEQFF TGTGCCAGCAGTCCAATAATCAGTAGGTACAATGAGCAGTTCTTC
TRBJ2-3 NA many TRBV15 CATSIGNVGATDTQYF TGTGCCACCAGCATCGGGAACGTTGGGGCCACAGATACGCAGTATTTT
TRBJ2-7 TRBD1 NA TRBV7-9 CASSLRDSGAYEQYF TGTGCCAGCAGTTTACGGGACAGTGGAGCCTACGAGCAGTACTTC
TRBJ2-5 TRBD1 few TRBV15 CATSRGDRARRETQYF TGTGCCACCAGCAGAGGGGACAGGGCACGGCGAGAGACCCAGTACTTC
TRBJ2-1 TRBD2 many TRBV29-1 CSVVLAGDLGNEQFF TGCAGCGTTGTTCTAGCGGGAGATCTCGGCAATGAGCAGTTCTTC
TRBJ1-5 TRBD1 many TRBV4-1 CASSQKQGLGGYSNQPQHF TGCGCCAGCAGCCAAAAACAGGGGCTGGGCGGATATAGCAATCAGCCCCAGCATTTT
TRBJ2-2 NA NA TRBV6-5 CASSYFAENTGELFF TGTGCCAGCAGTTATTTCGCAGAGAACACCGGGGAGCTGTTTTTT
TRBJ2-7 NA many TRBV21-1 CASSFQGYEQYF TGTGCCAGCAGCTTCCAGGGCTACGAGCAGTACTTC
TRBJ2-5 NA NA TRBV5-1 CASSPGSGETQYF TGCGCCAGCTCTCCAGGGTCGGGCGAGACCCAGTACTTC
TRBJ2-2 NA many TRBV4-1 CASSQGAANTGELFF TGCGCCAGCAGCCAAGGGGCAGCGAACACCGGGGAGCTGTTTTTT
TRBJ1-6 NA many TRBV6-1 CASSPTTGYSPLHF TGTGCCAGTTCACCTACAACAGGTTATTCACCCCTCCACTTT
TRBJ2-3 NA many TRBV21-1 CASNRSSPDSTDTQYF TGTGCCAGCAATCGGTCTTCCCCGGACAGCACAGATACGCAGTATTTT
TRBJ1-1 TRBD1 many TRBV7-9 CASSRAQGPDTEAFF TGTGCCAGCAGCCGAGCACAGGGGCCAGACACTGAAGCTTTCTTT
TRBJ1-5 NA many TRBV20-1 CSARPQAANQPQHF TGCAGTGCTAGACCCCAGGCAGCTAATCAGCCCCAGCATTTT
TRBJ1-1 NA many TRBV5-1 CASSPQGRTTEAFF TGCGCCAGCAGCCCCCAGGGACGAACGACTGAAGCTTTCTTT